The 3 T cell receptor beta chains presented below share a single source sample, sequenced in a study of identical twins. TCRdb re-called the 5' RACE reads through MiXCR, storing one row per CDR3 protein. The sample carries about 490,000 distinct CDR3 sequences, 12% to 15% recorded once. These same records also appear under a second study, on yellow fever vaccine responses in identical twins.

What was sequenced was CD4+ T cells sorted from blood. All receptors derive from a woman aged 18-29 years in good health.

In its sample, this clonotype was seen once. The CDR3 is CATSKGGRATYNEQFF. The CDR3 DNA is TGTGCCACCAGCAAGGGAGGGAGAGCCACCTACAATGAGCAGTTCTTC. V and J are TRBV15 and TRBJ2-1; 7 nucleotides line up with TRBD2. Trimming removed 4 bases from V and 2 bases from J; junction bases left unmatched: 8. Germline-derived CDR1 and CDR2 are LNHNV and YYDKDF (reference sequence). The CDR3 runs 16 residues.

The genes are TRBV20-1 and TRBJ2-7; 14 bases line up with TRBD2. CDR1 is DFQATT and CDR2 is SNEGSKA in the germline V gene (reference sequence). CDR3 length: 14 amino acids. The V segment lost 3 bases and the J segment 5 bases; nucleotides outside the gene matches: 3. The CDR3 DNA follows: TGCAGTGCTAGGGGACTAGCGGGAGAACACGAGCAGTACTTC. Residues: CSARGLAGEHEQYF.

The table lists this clonotype with many counts. J is TRBJ2-4 and V is TRBV3-1; D may be TRBD1 (5 bases). Germline assignment: CDR1 LGHDT and CDR2 YNNKEL (reference sequence). This CDR3 is built from 14 residues. Trimming took 1 base from V and 4 from J, leaving 8 bases between them. CDR3 in amino acids: CASSQVAGKNIQYF. CDR3 nucleotide sequence: TGTGCCAGCAGCCAAGTGGCAGGGAAAAACATTCAGTACTTC.